This passage covers 13 T cell receptor beta chains from one sample sequenced in a study of T cells in Graves' hyperthyroidism and ophthalmopathy (dated 2019 in TCRdb). The library was made by multiplex PCR. The instrument given in TCRdb is Illumina HiSeq 2000. The TCR beta CDR3 regions were amplified from RNA transcripts. A first-round RT-PCR of the TCR CDR3 used the HTBI primer set with the Qiagen OneStep RT-PCR kit. The public reads were reanalyzed by TCRdb: fastp trimming at Q25, MiXCR alignment, in-frame beta chains only. Merged by CDR3 protein, the rows form single entries marked with the most common genes and DNA. The sample contains 490,000 or so distinct CDR3 sequences, about 22% of them found a single time. Approximately 49% of the sample belongs to the ten largest clones. The sequenced material came from blood. Every receptor here comes from a woman between 65 and 79 years old with Graves' ophthalmopathy.

The J gene is TRBJ2-5, the V gene TRBV10-3; 7 positions agree with TRBD2. The CDR3 is 13 amino acids. The trim removed 9 bases at V and 4 bases at J, leaving 8 bases unmatched. The germline gives CDR1 ENHRY, CDR2 SYGVKD. CDR3 region: CAINGGGRETQYF. CDR3 in DNA: TGTGCCATAAACGGTGGCGGGAGAGAGACCCAGTACTTC.

As concerns this clonotype: A much bigger clone sits one base away, suggesting this may be a read error. The genes are TRBV6-1 and TRBJ1-5; D is unclear. CDR3 length equals 16 residues. Trimming pared 5 bases from V and 3 bases from J, leaving 17 bases between. Per the germline V gene, CDR1 is MNHNS and CDR2 is SASEGT. The CDR3 bases are TGTGCCAGCAGTAATACCCAGGACCTTCACAATCAGCCCCAGCATTTT. Translation gives CASSNTQDLHNQPQHF.

The V gene is TRBV9, the J gene TRBJ1-1; D perhaps matches TRBD1 (6 bases). CDR1 SGDLS and CDR2 YYNGEE come from the germline V gene. The CDR3 is made up of 14 amino acids. V gave up 0 bases and J gave up 4 bases, with 10 bases separating them. CDR3 residues: CASSVVGGGTEAFF. As DNA, the CDR3 is TGTGCCAGCAGCGTAGTAGGGGGTGGCACTGAAGCTTTCTTT. The full variable domain, rest sourced from reference TRBV9 and TRBJ1-1, is DSGVTQTPKHLITATGQRVTLRCSPRSGDLSVYWYQQSLDQGLQFLIQYYNGEERAKGNILERFSAQQFPDLHSELNLSSLELGDSALYFCASSVVGGGTEAFFGQGTRLTVV.

Concerning this clonotype itself: This sequence may be a read error, since a much larger clone differs from it by one base. The chain recombines TRBV2 with TRBJ2-6; the match to TRBD1 covers 7 bases. Per the germline V gene, CDR1 is SNHLY and CDR2 is FYNNEI. The CDR3 is made up of 15 amino acids. CDR3 in DNA: TGTGCCAGCCAGACAGGGAGCTCTGGGGTCAACGTCCTGACTTTC. This encodes CASQTGSSGVNVLTF.

This clonotype has more than one count but fewer than ten. This chain connects TRBV9 to TRBJ1-1; D gene unclear. This CDR3 spans 14 amino acids. Trimming removed 0 bases from V and 3 bases from J, with 9 bases in between. Germline V CDR1 and CDR2: SGDLS, YYNGEE. This chain's CDR3 is CASSVAPQDTEAFF. The CDR3 bases are TGTGCCAGCAGCGTAGCCCCGCAGGACACTGAAGCTTTCTTT.

This clonotype turned up a few times. The chain recombines TRBV10-3 with TRBJ2-7, with 7 bases lining up with TRBD2. Germline loops: CDR1 ENHRY, CDR2 SYGVKD. The CDR3 totals 14 residues. V lost 7 bases and J lost 5; bases outside the gene matches: 11. The CDR3 DNA sequence: TGTGCCATCACTAACCAAAGGGGACTAAACGAGCAGTACTTC. Its translation: CAITNQRGLNEQYF.

This clonotype was counted a few times. The CDR3 spells CASSLDKTSGRSYEQYF. CDR3 sequence (DNA): TGTGCCAGCAGCTTGGACAAGACTAGCGGGAGATCCTACGAGCAGTACTTC. V and J are TRBV7-6 and TRBJ2-7, with 12 bases that match TRBD2. The CDR3 runs 17 residues. Germline loops: CDR1 SGHVS, CDR2 FNYEAQ. V lost 3 bases and J lost 1; bases outside the gene matches: 7.

This clonotype appeared a single time. V usage is TRBV7-9 and J usage is TRBJ2-1; the match to TRBD2 covers 9 bases. Unmatched junction bases numbered 16, after V lost 7 bases and J lost 6 bases. Per the germline V gene, CDR1 is SEHNR and CDR2 is FQNEAQ (reference sequence). The CDR3 consists of 17 residues. This chain's CDR3 is CASNPRALAGPLNEQFF. The CDR3 nucleotides read TGTGCCAGCAACCCCCGGGCACTAGCGGGCCCCCTCAATGAGCAGTTCTTC.

Turning to this clonotype: Germline is not matched at one junction end, which may reflect a read error. The genes are TRBV20-1 and TRBJ2-2; D might be TRBD2 (5 bases). The germline CDR1 and CDR2 sequences are DFQATT and SNEGSKA (reference sequence). CDR3 size: 15 residues. CDR3 DNA sequence: TGCAGTGCTAGAGATGTTCAAGCTCGCACCGGGGAGCCGTTTTTT. As protein: CSARDVQARTGEPFF.

In regard to this clonotype: Because the CDR3 is missing its conserved closing phenylalanine or tryptophan, this is likely a read error. This rearrangement joins TRBV11-1 to TRBJ2-7; D call uncertain. The CDR3 length is 15 residues. V was shortened by 1 base and J by 3 bases, with 13 bases between the two germline ends. Germline CDR1 and CDR2: SGHAT and FQDESV (reference sequence). CDR3 loop: CASSLDRRNIYEQYL. The CDR3 coding sequence is TGTGCCAGCAGCTTAGACCGGCGGAACATCTACGAGCAGTACCTC.

This clonotype has more than one count but fewer than ten. The genes are TRBV5-1 and TRBJ1-4; D ambiguous. The CDR3 totals 12 residues. Germline-derived CDR1 and CDR2 are SGHRS and YFSETQ. The germline V and J ends were trimmed by 0 bases and 7 bases, with 4 bases remaining between them. The CDR3 nucleotides read TGCGCCAGCAGCTTGGGGGCTGAAAAACTGTTTTTT. Its translation is CASSLGAEKLFF.

V and J are TRBV9 and TRBJ2-3; no firm D call. The CDR3 contains 12 residues. Germline V lookup: CDR1 SGDLS, CDR2 YYNGEE. Trimming pared 2 bases from V and 5 bases from J, leaving 6 bases between. CDR3 DNA: TGTGCCAGCAGCGTCATGGGAGATACGCAGTATTTT. Translating gives CASSVMGDTQYF.

The chain couples TRBV15 to TRBJ2-7, with D possibly matching TRBD2 (6 bases). V dropped 8 bases and J dropped 0 bases, with 14 bases sitting between them. The germline gives CDR1 LNHNV, CDR2 YYDKDF (reference sequence). This CDR3 is built from 14 residues. The CDR3 DNA follows: TGTGCCACCCGGCGGGACTCCGCCTCCTACGAGCAGTACTTC. This sequence encodes CATRRDSASYEQYF.